The 21 T cell receptor beta chains reported below all come from one sample, sequenced in a study of identical twins. TCRdb re-analysed the 5' RACE reads in MiXCR, keeping a single row per CDR3 protein. The data show around 670,000 distinct CDR3 sequences, with around 5.7% seen just once and around 2% held by the top ten. The sequenced sample consisted of naive T cells sorted from blood. All receptors come from a man aged 18 to 30 in good health.

This clonotype showed up many times. V is TRBV28 and J is TRBJ1-2; 8 bases map to TRBD1. The V gene's germline CDR1 is MDHEN and CDR2 SYDVKM. J lost 4 bases, V lost 5 bases, and 3 bases had no gene match. The CDR3 has 13 amino acids. The CDR3 DNA is TGTGCCAGCAGTACCGGGACAGGCTATGGCTACACCTTC. It encodes CASSTGTGYGYTF.

This clonotype showed up many times. The gene calls are TRBV12-3 or TRBV12-4 and TRBJ1-5; 7 nucleotides agree with TRBD1. J was trimmed by 2 bases and V by 6 bases; bases with no gene match: 7. The CDR3 length is 15 residues. CDR3 nucleotide sequence: TGTGCCAGCAGCTACACCGACAGGGGCAATCAGCCCCAGCATTTT. Its translation is CASSYTDRGNQPQHF.

This clonotype was found many times. The V gene is TRBV20-1, the J gene TRBJ1-2, with D maybe TRBD1 (6 bases). The V gene lost 3 bases and the J gene lost 5 bases, with 16 bases spanning the gap. Germline V gene lookup returns CDR1 DFQATT and CDR2 SNEGSKA (reference sequence). This CDR3 contains 14 residues. CDR3 DNA: TGCAGTGCTAGCCCCCTACAGGGAGTGTATGGCTACACCTTC. Residues: CSASPLQGVYGYTF.

This clonotype appeared many times. The chain recombines TRBV5-6 with TRBJ1-3, with D possibly TRBD1 on 5 matching bases. This CDR3 region has 17 residues. Germline V gene sequence: CDR1 SGHDT, CDR2 YYEEEE. Trimming stripped 4 bases from V and 0 bases from J, with 17 bases between. CDR3 in amino acids: CASSPRGPGFSGNTIYF. The CDR3, as DNA: TGTGCCAGCAGCCCGAGGGGCCCAGGGTTCTCTGGAAACACCATATATTTT.

This clonotype has a count of ten or more. This chain joins TRBV6-2 or TRBV6-3 and TRBJ2-2; D may be TRBD1 (5 bases). In germline, CDR1 is MNHEY, CDR2 SVGEGT. V was cut by 4 bases and J by 3 bases, with 9 bases left in between. This CDR3 is built from 14 residues. CDR3 nucleotide sequence: TGTGCCAGCAGTTTCAGGGTCCACACCGGGGAGCTGTTTTTT. Amino acids: CASSFRVHTGELFF.

The J gene is TRBJ2-3, the V gene TRBV3-1; no reliable D call. CDR1 is LGHDT and CDR2 is YNNKEL in the germline V gene (reference sequence). Trimming left V 3 bases short and J 0 bases short, with 7 bases between. The CDR3 is 14 amino acids. The CDR3: CASSQFVSTDTQYF. The DNA of the CDR3 is TGTGCCAGCAGCCAGTTCGTGAGCACAGATACGCAGTATTTT.

V is TRBV6-1 and J is TRBJ2-1, with 8 nucleotides matching TRBD2. Looked up from germline, CDR1 is MNHNS and CDR2 is SASEGT. Losses at the gene ends were 7 bases for V and 0 bases for J; bases not matched to a gene: 5. The CDR3 is 15 amino acids. The CDR3 loop reads CASKGLAVSYNEQFF. The CDR3 nucleotides are TGTGCCAGCAAAGGACTAGCCGTCTCCTACAATGAGCAGTTCTTC.

This clonotype was counted at least ten times. The chain links TRBV29-1 to TRBJ1-1; D unclear. With 0 bases removed from V and 3 bases from J, the gap between germline ends came to 8 bases. The CDR3 spans 13 residues. The germline V gene has CDR1 SQVTM and CDR2 ANQGSEA. DNA of the CDR3: TGCAGCGTTGAAGATCAAGTATACACTGAAGCTTTCTTT. Its protein is CSVEDQVYTEAFF.

This chain uses TRBV20-1 with TRBJ2-7; the D call may be TRBD1 or TRBD2 (5 bases each). The CDR3 length is 13 residues. From germline, CDR1 is DFQATT and CDR2 SNEGSKA (reference sequence). V gave up 4 bases and J gave up 3 bases, with 13 bases separating them. This chain's CDR3 is CSATSGTDYEQYF. The CDR3 DNA reads TGCAGTGCTACGTCCGGGACGGACTACGAGCAGTACTTC.

This clonotype was counted between two and nine times. V usage is TRBV5-5 and J usage is TRBJ1-4; D is possibly TRBD1 (6 bases). V was pared by 0 bases and J by 8 bases, with 17 bases between. This CDR3 is 16 amino acids long. Germline-derived CDR1 and CDR2 are SGHKS and YYEKEE (reference sequence). The CDR3 nucleotides are TGTGCCAGCAGCTTGGATTATACAGGGTCGCGAGAAAAACTGTTTTTT. Translating it yields CASSLDYTGSREKLFF.

This clonotype was detected many times. The chain is built from TRBV12-3 or TRBV12-4 and TRBJ2-3; TRBD2 matches 11 bases. The CDR3 is made up of 13 amino acids. The ends lost 4 bases at V and 9 bases at J; junction bases unmatched: 3. The CDR3 coding sequence is TGTGCCAGCAGTTATAGCGGGAGGGGAACGCAGTATTTT. This codes for CASSYSGRGTQYF.

V and J are TRBV12-3 or TRBV12-4 and TRBJ2-3; D call uncertain. V lost 4 bases to trimming and J lost 3 bases, with 11 bases between them. This CDR3 has 14 residues. The CDR3 loop reads CASSYQTPTDTQYF. The DNA of the CDR3 is TGTGCCAGCAGTTATCAGACGCCAACAGATACGCAGTATTTT.

This clonotype was counted ten times or more. The chain carries TRBV25-1 and TRBJ1-1, with 7 bases aligning to TRBD1. The CDR3 is 14 residues long. Trimming at V came to 4 bases and at J to 6 bases, leaving 8 bases not matched to a gene. From germline, CDR1 is MGHDK and CDR2 SYGVNS. CDR3 amino acids: CASSGTGVWAEAFF. The CDR3, as DNA: TGTGCCAGCAGTGGGACAGGAGTTTGGGCTGAAGCTTTCTTT.

In nucleotides, the CDR3 is TGTGCCAGCAGCTCGGGACATGATCTGTTTTTT. Its protein product is CASSSGHDLFF. This chain connects TRBV7-9 to TRBJ2-2; the D gene is possibly TRBD1 (6 bases). Between the trimmed V and J ends, which lost 4 bases and 14 bases, there was a span of 11 bases. CDR3 length: 11 residues. Germline V lookup: CDR1 SEHNR, CDR2 FQNEAQ (reference sequence).

J is TRBJ2-7 and V is TRBV27, with a tentative D call TRBD1 (5 bases). The CDR3 has 15 amino acids. V was clipped by 6 bases and J by 3 bases, with 18 bases between them. The germline V gene encodes CDR1 MNHEY and CDR2 SMNVEV (reference sequence). The CDR3 spells CASSSFRDRSYEQYF. Written as DNA, the CDR3 is TGTGCCAGCAGCTCATTCCGCGACAGAAGCTACGAGCAGTACTTC.

The gene calls are TRBV4-3 and TRBJ2-3; 10 bases are shared with TRBD2. CDR3 size: 16 residues. Germline V CDR1 and CDR2: LGHNA, YSLEER. V was pared by 2 bases and J by 3 bases, with 5 bases of the junction left unmatched. CDR3 loop: CASSQRSGRVTDTQYF. The CDR3 DNA reads as TGCGCCAGCAGCCAAAGGAGCGGGAGGGTAACAGATACGCAGTATTTT.

The V gene is TRBV24-1, the J gene TRBJ2-4; possible D gene TRBD2, 5 bases. Trimming stripped 7 bases from V and 7 bases from J, with 16 bases between. The germline V gene encodes CDR1 KGHDR and CDR2 SFDVKD. The CDR3 contains 14 residues. The CDR3 loop is CATSDTRGGNIQYF. The CDR3 nucleotides read TGTGCCACCAGCGATACCCGGGGTGGGAACATTCAGTACTTC.

This clonotype appeared many times. This chain links TRBV5-1 with TRBJ2-1; D is uncertain. The ends were cut back, 0 bases at V and 7 bases at J, with 8 bases in the middle. This CDR3 spans 13 amino acids. Looked up from germline, CDR1 is SGHRS and CDR2 is YFSETQ. The chain's CDR3 is CASSLEYRNEQFF. DNA of the CDR3: TGCGCCAGCAGCTTGGAGTATCGGAATGAGCAGTTCTTC. Full variable domain (remainder filled in from reference TRBV5-1 and TRBJ2-1): KAGVTQTPRYLIKTRGQQVTLSCSPISGHRSVSWYQQTPGQGLQFLFEYFSETQRNKGNFPGRFSGRQFSNSRSEMNVSTLELGDSALYLCASSLEYRNEQFFGPGTRLTVL.

This clonotype showed up many times. The V call is TRBV10-3, the J call TRBJ1-1; D is perhaps TRBD1 (6 bases). Germline values: CDR1 ENHRY, CDR2 SYGVKD. Deletions cut 0 bases from V and 6 bases from J, with 14 bases between. CDR3 size: 15 residues. CDR3 in amino acids: CAISESPTGTPEAFF. The CDR3 region has the DNA TGTGCCATCAGTGAGTCACCGACAGGAACCCCTGAAGCTTTCTTT.

This chain uses TRBV20-1 with TRBJ1-5; 7 bases map to TRBD1. The junction had 9 bases not matched to a gene; V was cut back by 0 bases and J by 4 bases. The CDR3 totals 16 residues. Germline V gene lookup returns CDR1 DFQATT and CDR2 SNEGSKA (reference sequence). The CDR3 sequence is CSARDLGGGENQPQHF. The CDR3, as DNA: TGCAGTGCTAGAGACCTAGGGGGCGGGGAAAATCAGCCCCAGCATTTT.

This clonotype was counted ten times or more. The chain is built from TRBV6-2 or TRBV6-3 and TRBJ2-7; D possibly corresponds to TRBD2 (5 bases). Deletions cut 2 bases from V and 3 bases from J, with 8 bases between. Germline CDR1 reads MNHEY; CDR2 reads SVGEGT. This CDR3 has 13 amino acids. The CDR3 coding sequence is TGTGCCAGCAGTTACGGGAGTTACTACGAGCAGTACTTC. Translated, it gives CASSYGSYYEQYF.